This TCR beta chain was sequenced in a study of blood T cell repertoires in COVID-19. Whole-study context: From the United States, Italy and Spain came samples of acute and convalescent COVID-19. Sample material is recorded as cDNA or gDNA derived from T cells, B-cell-depleted T cells, or PBMCs.

Seattle participants joined during active infection and were tracked over time. In the authors' workflow: From reference gene primer amplification, estimates of nucleated cell counts were derived. TCRdb's copy holds only in-frame clones and misses some; the assay was immunoSEQ multiplex PCR. Clonal size and the V and J genes are those of that table, whereas D and trimming came from the DNA. This sample has 50,000 to 60,000 clones; 84% occur once, and the top ten carry about 9.1%. Trimming pared 4 bases from V and 7 bases from J, leaving 21 bases between. The CDR3 totals 16 residues. CDR1 and CDR2 from the germline V gene are SGHKS and YYEKEE (reference sequence).

The rearrangement uses TRBV5-5 and TRBJ2-1; D possibly corresponds to TRBD1 (6 bases). Sequenced material: peripheral blood. This TCR was sampled from an elderly man with COVID-19, enrolled during active disease. CDR3 DNA sequence: TGTGCCAGCAGCCTTACCGGGACACCAACCGGGAATGAGCAGTTCTTC. Translation: CASSLTGTPTGNEQFF.